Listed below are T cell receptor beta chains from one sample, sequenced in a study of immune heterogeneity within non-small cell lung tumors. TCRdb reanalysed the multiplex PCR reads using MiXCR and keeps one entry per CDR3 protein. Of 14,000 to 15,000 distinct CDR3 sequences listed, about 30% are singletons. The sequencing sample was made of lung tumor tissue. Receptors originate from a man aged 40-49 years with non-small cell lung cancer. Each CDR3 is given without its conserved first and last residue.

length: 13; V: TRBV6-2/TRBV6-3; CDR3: ASSYTSGTTDTQY
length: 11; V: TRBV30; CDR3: AWSETGWGWQY
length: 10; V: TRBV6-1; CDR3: ASSLAKNIQY
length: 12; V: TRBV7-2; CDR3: ASSLGGAGFEAF
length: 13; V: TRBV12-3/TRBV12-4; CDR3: ASGRLLGLNTEAF
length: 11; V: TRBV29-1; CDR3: SVSPRGGTEAF
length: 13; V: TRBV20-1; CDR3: SASRGGTPPYEQY
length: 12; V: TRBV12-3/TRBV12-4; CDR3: ASSPSGSSYEQY
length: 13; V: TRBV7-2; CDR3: ASSLMAHEAYEQY
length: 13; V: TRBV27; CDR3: ASSRPAGNSYEQY
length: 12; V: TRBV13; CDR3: ASSLGQGENGYT
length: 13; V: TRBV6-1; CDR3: ASIQPRGVVTEAF
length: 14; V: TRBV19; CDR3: ASRKAQGGLNTEAF
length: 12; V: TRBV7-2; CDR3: ASSFRSGTDTQY
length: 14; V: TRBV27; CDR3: ASSPDIHSTNEKLF
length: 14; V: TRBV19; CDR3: ASSIDQGQGFDTQY
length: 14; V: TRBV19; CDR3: ASSTTRTGAGETQY
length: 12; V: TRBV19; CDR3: ASTRLIHVGELF
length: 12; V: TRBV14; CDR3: ASSPWDRPYGYT
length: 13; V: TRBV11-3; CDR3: ASSLDPAGRTEAF
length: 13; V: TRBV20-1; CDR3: SADILGSAGNEQF
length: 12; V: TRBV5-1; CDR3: ASRPGTHTGELF
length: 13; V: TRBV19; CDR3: ASTLLGGGDQPQH
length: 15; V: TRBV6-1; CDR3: ASSEAGQGYSQETQY
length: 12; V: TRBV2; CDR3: ASNYQGRDTEAF
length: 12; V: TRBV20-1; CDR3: SASGARLNTEAF
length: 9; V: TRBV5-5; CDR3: ASSLADTQY
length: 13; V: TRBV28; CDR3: ASRTDDNSNQPQH
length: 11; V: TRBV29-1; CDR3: SVRDSLRNTIY